The clone carrying this T cell receptor beta chain was detected many times. This sample's TCRbeta library carried unique molecular identifier barcodes. MiXCR, applied by TCRdb to the PCR reads, yields one record per CDR3 protein. The profile shows around 680,000 distinct CDR3 sequences, around 16% of them singletons. The sample comes from a study of T-cell reconstitution after alpha-beta-depleted transplantation in children. This clonotype was sampled from a human donor who donated a stem cell graft to a child with acute myeloid leukemia. The source material was PBMCs from the stem cell graft donor, sampled from the stem cell graft.

The CDR3 here is CSFSGTGASSTDTQYF. DNA of the CDR3: TGCAGCTTTTCCGGGACAGGGGCCTCTAGCACAGATACGCAGTATTTT. The rearrangement uses TRBV29-1 and TRBJ2-3; 10 bases line up with TRBD1. Unmatched junction bases numbered 11, after V lost 8 bases and J lost 0 bases. The CDR3 covers 16 residues. CDR1 and CDR2 (germline): SQVTM, ANQGSEA.